These 2 T cell receptor beta chains came from one sample sequenced in a study of T cell responses to AZD1222 COVID-19 vaccine. The assay was immunoSEQ multiplex PCR, and TCRdb's table has in-frame clones only and misses some. The repertoire consists of fewer than 95,000 clones, with 89% occurring once and the leading ten covering about 5.5%. The sequencing here drew on peripheral blood, taken 28 days after the second AZD1222 dose. The receptor source for this set is an adult who received the AZD1222 COVID-19 vaccine.

V is TRBV28 and J is TRBJ2-7, with D possibly being TRBD1 (8 bases). Trimming removed 5 bases at V and 7 bases at J, with 18 bases between. The CDR3 contains 14 residues. CDR1 is MDHEN, CDR2 SYDVKM, per germline. The CDR3 DNA follows: TGTGCCAGCAGTCATCGAACAGGGGGGGATGAGCAGTACTTC. This sequence encodes CASSHRTGGDEQYF.

This clone was seen just once. The chain recombines TRBV4-1 with TRBJ1-6; D gene ambiguous. Germline assignment: CDR1 MGHRA and CDR2 YSYEKL. This CDR3 contains 17 residues. V was cut by 4 bases and J by 0 bases, with 13 bases left in between. The CDR3 is CASSPAGSSSYNSPLHF. The CDR3 DNA is TGCGCCAGCAGCCCCGCTGGTTCGAGCTCCTATAATTCACCCCTCCACTTT.